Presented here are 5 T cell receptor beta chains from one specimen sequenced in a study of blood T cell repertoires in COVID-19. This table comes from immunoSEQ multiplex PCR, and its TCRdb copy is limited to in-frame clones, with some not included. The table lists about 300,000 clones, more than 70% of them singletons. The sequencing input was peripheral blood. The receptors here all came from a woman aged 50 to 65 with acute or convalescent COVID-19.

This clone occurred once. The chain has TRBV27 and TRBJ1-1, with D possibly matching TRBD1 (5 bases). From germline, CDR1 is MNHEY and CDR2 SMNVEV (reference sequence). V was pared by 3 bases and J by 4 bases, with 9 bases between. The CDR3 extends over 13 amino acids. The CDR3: CASSFLQGTEAFF. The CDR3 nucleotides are TGTGCCAGCAGTTTCCTCCAGGGCACTGAAGCTTTCTTT.

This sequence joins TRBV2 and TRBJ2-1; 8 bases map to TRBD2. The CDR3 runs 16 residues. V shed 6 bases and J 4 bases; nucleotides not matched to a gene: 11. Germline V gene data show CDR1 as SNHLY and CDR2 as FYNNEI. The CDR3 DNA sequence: TGTGCCAGCAGAGATACCACTAGCGGACCATACAATGAGCAGTTCTTC. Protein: CASRDTTSGPYNEQFF.

The DNA of the CDR3 is TGTGCCAGCAGCCAAGACGGTAGGGGGAGTCGTAATCAGCCCCAGCATTTT. Amino acid sequence: CASSQDGRGSRNQPQHF. The chain is built from TRBV4-2 and TRBJ1-5, with D maybe TRBD1 (6 bases). This CDR3 comprises 17 residues. Germline assignment: CDR1 LGHNA and CDR2 YNFKEQ. The ends were cut back, 0 bases at V and 4 bases at J, with 16 bases in the middle.

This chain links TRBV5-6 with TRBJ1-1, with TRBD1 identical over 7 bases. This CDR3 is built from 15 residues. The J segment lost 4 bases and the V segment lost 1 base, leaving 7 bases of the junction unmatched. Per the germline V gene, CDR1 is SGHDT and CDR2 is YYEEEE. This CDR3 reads CASSLMEGASTEAFF. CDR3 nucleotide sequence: TGTGCCAGCAGCTTGATGGAGGGGGCGTCCACTGAAGCTTTCTTT. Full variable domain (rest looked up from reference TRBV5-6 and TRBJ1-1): DAGVTQSPTHLIKTRGQQVTLRCSPKSGHDTVSWYQQALGQGPQFIFQYYEEEERQRGNFPDRFSGHQFPNYSSELNVNALLLGDSALYLCASSLMEGASTEAFFGQGTRLTVV.

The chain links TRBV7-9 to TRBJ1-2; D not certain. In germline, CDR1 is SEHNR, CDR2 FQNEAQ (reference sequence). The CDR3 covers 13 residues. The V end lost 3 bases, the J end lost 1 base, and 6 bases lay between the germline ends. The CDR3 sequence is CASSFLGNYGYTF. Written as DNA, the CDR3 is TGTGCCAGCAGCTTCCTCGGTAACTATGGCTACACCTTC.